The 29 T cell receptor beta chains reported below all come from one sample, sequenced in a study of sequential checkpoint blockade in melanoma (dated by TCRdb to between 2019 and 2020). The library was built by means of the immunoSEQ multiplex PCR assay. The source is immuneACCESS, and TCRdb retained only in-frame sequences with V and J called. Part of the clones is not carried over; for the studies checked, unresolved V genes explain less than half of this, and the remainder is unexplained. The sample table holds about 40,000 clones, of which 75% to 90% were seen once. The ten largest clones take up roughly an eighth of the sample. The treatment or condition label for this specimen denotes: randomized to nivolumab then ipilimumab (arm A) or the reverse (arm B). Specimen: CD8+ T cells sorted from blood (inferred from file names), collected from a patient given nivolumab and ipilimumab in sequence. These receptors were obtained from a human donor with melanoma.

The rearrangement links TRBV6-1 to TRBJ2-7; D call uncertain. Between the trimmed V and J ends, which lost 1 base and 1 base, there was a span of 11 bases. The CDR3 runs 15 residues. Germline V gene data show CDR1 as MNHNS and CDR2 as SASEGT. The CDR3 loop is CASSEVLQQSYEQYF. CDR3 DNA: TGTGCCAGCAGTGAAGTCCTCCAACAATCCTACGAGCAGTACTTC.

The chain combines TRBV5-1 with TRBJ1-1; perhaps TRBD1 as D (5 bases). The V end lost 0 bases, the J end lost 4 bases, and 13 bases lay between the germline ends. Germline-derived CDR1 and CDR2 are SGHRS and YFSETQ. This CDR3 region has 15 residues. CDR3 sequence (DNA): TGCGCCAGCAGCTTGGCACAGGCTAAGGGCACTGAAGCTTTCTTT. Translating gives CASSLAQAKGTEAFF.

The rearrangement joins TRBV7-9 to TRBJ2-7; 8 bases are a match to TRBD2. Germline V lookup: CDR1 SEHNR, CDR2 FQNEAQ (reference sequence). V trimming: 5 bases; J trimming: 0 bases; junction bases outside the gene matches: 6. CDR3 length: 15 amino acids. The CDR3 protein is CASSLGGDGSYEQYF. CDR3 bases: TGTGCCAGCAGCCTCGGGGGGGACGGCTCCTACGAGCAGTACTTC.

This chain uses TRBV30 with TRBJ2-5; TRBD2 might be the D (5 bases). The tail of the sequence fits TRBJ2-7 better, so the J call may be wrong. CDR3 length equals 13 residues. Per germline, CDR1 GTSNPN and CDR2 SVGIG (reference sequence). The CDR3 sequence: CAWSVLPGYEQYF. The CDR3 nucleotides are TGTGCCTGGAGTGTCCTACCGGGATACGAGCAGTACTTC.

The chain is built from TRBV27 and TRBJ1-4; 7 nucleotides line up with TRBD1. V gave up 6 bases and J gave up 5 bases; unmatched junction bases: 6. The germline CDR1 and CDR2 sequences are MNHEY and SMNVEV (reference sequence). The CDR3 has 14 residues. The CDR3 DNA sequence: TGTGCCAGCAGCAGGGACAGCTGGAATGAAAAACTGTTTTTT. It yields the protein CASSRDSWNEKLFF. The full variable domain, rest sourced from reference TRBV27 and TRBJ1-4, is EAQVTQNPRYLITVTGKKLTVTCSQNMNHEYMSWYRQDPGLGLRQIYYSMNVEVTDKGDVPEGYKVSRKEKRNFPLILESPSPNQTSLYFCASSRDSWNEKLFFGSGTQLSVL.

There are a few counts of this clone. V is TRBV5-6 and J is TRBJ2-5; D may be TRBD2 (6 bases). V lost 4 bases to trimming and J lost 2 bases, with 12 bases between them. Germline V gene sequence: CDR1 SGHDT, CDR2 YYEEEE. The CDR3 contains 14 residues. CDR3 region: CASSPPEGQETQYF. CDR3 DNA: TGTGCCAGCAGCCCGCCGGAGGGGCAAGAGACCCAGTACTTC.

The gene calls are TRBV9 and TRBJ2-3; 10 bases map to TRBD2. The CDR3 is made up of 18 amino acids. Trimming at V came to 3 bases and at J to 2 bases, leaving 12 bases not matched to a gene. Looked up from germline, CDR1 is SGDLS and CDR2 is YYNGEE. In DNA form, the CDR3 reads TGTGCCAGCAGCGCCGGAATAGCGGGAGGTGGATACACAGATACGCAGTATTTT. It yields the protein CASSAGIAGGGYTDTQYF.

This clone has just a few counts. The J gene is TRBJ2-1, the V gene TRBV27; 8 nucleotides match TRBD1. The CDR3 is made up of 15 amino acids. The J segment lost 8 bases and the V segment lost 4 bases, leaving 10 bases of the junction unmatched. Germline V gene lookup returns CDR1 MNHEY and CDR2 SMNVEV (reference sequence). CDR3 protein: CASSSTGVVGDEQFF. CDR3 coding DNA: TGTGCCAGCAGTTCGACAGGGGTCGTGGGCGATGAGCAGTTCTTC.

V and J are TRBV9 and TRBJ2-7; 13 bases fit TRBD2. This CDR3 is 15 amino acids long. V dropped 0 bases and J dropped 4; count of bases not matched to a gene: 1. Per germline, CDR1 SGDLS and CDR2 YYNGEE. The CDR3: CASSVGTSGSYEQYF. The CDR3 region has the DNA TGTGCCAGCAGCGTAGGGACTAGCGGGAGTTACGAGCAGTACTTC. Complete variable domain (other parts from reference TRBV9 and TRBJ2-7): DSGVTQTPKHLITATGQRVTLRCSPRSGDLSVYWYQQSLDQGLQFLIQYYNGEERAKGNILERFSAQQFPDLHSELNLSSLELGDSALYFCASSVGTSGSYEQYFGPGTRLTVT.

The chain combines TRBV4-2 with TRBJ1-5; D not certain. This CDR3 spans 15 amino acids. Germline assignment: CDR1 LGHNA and CDR2 YNFKEQ. V shed 0 bases and J shed 1 base, with 7 bases lying between them. CDR3 protein: CASSQDRGSNQPQHF. The CDR3 nucleotides are TGTGCCAGCAGCCAAGATCGCGGAAGCAATCAGCCCCAGCATTTT.

This clone has just one count. The chain employs TRBV6-1 and TRBJ2-7; D possibly corresponds to TRBD1 (7 bases). Trimming cost V 4 bases and J 4 bases, with 14 bases left between them. The CDR3 totals 14 residues. Germline V gene lookup returns CDR1 MNHNS and CDR2 SASEGT. CDR3 residues: CASSAKSGGYEQYV. CDR3 sequence (DNA): TGTGCCAGCAGTGCCAAATCAGGGGGGTACGAGCAGTACGTC.

The chain is built from TRBV7-8 and TRBJ2-1; no clear D gene. Trimming took off 2 bases at V and 7 bases at J, with 21 bases between the two ends. CDR1 is SGHVS, CDR2 FQNEAQ, per germline. The CDR3 has 17 residues. Here the CDR3 DNA reads TGTGCCAGCAGCTTACCCCACAGTCCCTCGGCTGGGAATGAGCAGTTCTTC. Protein product: CASSLPHSPSAGNEQFF.

V gene TRBV29-1 combines with J gene TRBJ2-1, with D hard to call. V lost 0 bases and J 0 bases, leaving 9 bases between the germline ends. The CDR3 spans 15 residues. Germline CDR1 and CDR2: SQVTM and ANQGSEA. This CDR3 is CSVEETESSYNEQFF. DNA for the CDR3: TGCAGCGTTGAAGAAACAGAAAGCTCCTACAATGAGCAGTTCTTC.

This clone has a handful of counts. This chain uses TRBV5-4 with TRBJ2-5; tentatively, D is TRBD2 (5 bases). Germline CDR1 SGHNT, CDR2 YYREEE (reference sequence). This CDR3 contains 14 residues. V lost 0 bases and J lost 7, with 13 bases in between. The CDR3 region is CASSLDGVLGTQYF. CDR3 DNA: TGTGCCAGCAGCTTGGACGGGGTATTAGGGACCCAGTACTTC. Complete variable domain (other parts from reference TRBV5-4 and TRBJ2-5): ETGVTQSPTHLIKTRGQQVTLRCSSQSGHNTVSWYQQALGQGPQFIFQYYREEENGRGNFPPRFSGLQFPNYSSELNVNALELDDSALYLCASSLDGVLGTQYFGPGTRLLVL.

The chain has TRBV27 and TRBJ1-6; TRBD1 matches 7 bases. Trimming took 6 bases from V and 10 from J; bases not matched to a gene: 3. The CDR3 length is 12 residues. CDR1 and CDR2 from the germline V gene are MNHEY and SMNVEV (reference sequence). CDR3: CASRGGGSPLHF. CDR3 DNA: TGTGCCAGCAGAGGGGGCGGGTCACCCCTCCACTTT.

The J gene is TRBJ1-1, the V gene TRBV27, with D perhaps matching TRBD1 (6 bases). This CDR3 is built from 16 residues. V lost 3 bases and J lost 4, with 18 bases in between. Germline CDR1 is MNHEY and CDR2 is SMNVEV (reference sequence). CDR3 in amino acids: CASSLTQQGYGTEAFF. CDR3 DNA sequence: TGTGCCAGCAGTTTGACACAACAGGGTTATGGCACTGAAGCTTTCTTT.

The J gene is TRBJ2-1, the V gene TRBV5-4; 10 nucleotides line up with TRBD2. The ends lost 4 bases at V and 7 bases at J; junction bases unmatched: 11. This CDR3 region has 16 residues. From germline, CDR1 is SGHNT and CDR2 YYREEE (reference sequence). The CDR3 nucleotides are TGTGCCAGCAGCAGGTTTGGGCTAGCGGGAGTTAATGAGCAGTTCTTC. Protein product: CASSRFGLAGVNEQFF.

V is TRBV19 and J is TRBJ2-1, with TRBD2 matching over 11 bases. The CDR3 runs 16 residues. V lost 1 base to trimming and J lost 7 bases; unmatched junction nucleotides: 6. In germline, CDR1 is LNHDA, CDR2 SQIVND (reference sequence). The CDR3 coding sequence is TGTGCCAGTAGTATAGCTTGGACTAGCGGGTTTAATGAGCAGTTCTTC. Residues: CASSIAWTSGFNEQFF.

The V call is TRBV21-1, the J call TRBJ2-4; the table's D gene call, TRBD2, was not cross checked with the DNA. TRBV21-1 is flagged as a pseudogene. The CDR3 runs to 17 residues. The CDR3 bases are TGTGCCAGCAGCAAATTAGCCTCGGGGAGAGCCAAAAACATTCAGTACTTC. This gives the protein CASSKLASGRAKNIQYF.

This chain links TRBV5-8 with TRBJ2-1, with TRBD2 matching over 8 bases. The CDR3 runs to 15 residues. Looked up from germline, CDR1 is SGHTS and CDR2 is YDEGEE. V trimming: 5 bases; J trimming: 4 bases; junction bases outside the gene matches: 8. Here the CDR3 DNA reads TGTGCCAGCAGGAAGCCTAGCGGGTGGTACAATGAGCAGTTCTTC. It encodes CASRKPSGWYNEQFF. The full variable domain, completed using reference TRBV5-8 and TRBJ2-1, is EAGVTQSPTHLIKTRGQQATLRCSPISGHTSVYWYQQALGLGLQFLLWYDEGEERNRGNFPPRFSGRQFPNYSSELNVNALELEDSALYLCASRKPSGWYNEQFFGPGTRLTVL.

The genes are TRBV7-8 and TRBJ1-3; D call uncertain. This CDR3 is built from 13 residues. CDR1 and CDR2 (germline): SGHVS, FQNEAQ. V lost 5 bases to trimming and J lost 4 bases, with 9 bases between them. The CDR3 protein is CASSPDFGNTIYF. Written as DNA, the CDR3 is TGTGCCAGCAGCCCCGACTTCGGAAACACCATATATTTT.

The J gene is TRBJ1-1, the V gene TRBV27; D gene unclear. V lost 8 bases to trimming and J lost 4 bases, with 17 bases between them. The germline CDR1 and CDR2 sequences are MNHEY and SMNVEV (reference sequence). CDR3 length: 14 amino acids. CDR3 coding DNA: TGTGCCAGCCTGCCATGGACCGGGAGCACTGAAGCTTTCTTT. The encoded protein is CASLPWTGSTEAFF.

The chain recombines TRBV30 with TRBJ1-4, with TRBD1 as a possible D gene (5 bases). The V gene's germline CDR1 is GTSNPN and CDR2 SVGIG (reference sequence). CDR3 length equals 15 residues. V lost 1 base and J lost 7, with 16 bases in between. DNA for the CDR3: TGTGCCTGGAGTGAGACTCAGGGAAGAAGTGAAAAACTGTTTTTT. Residues: CAWSETQGRSEKLFF.

The chain combines TRBV6-5 with TRBJ1-1; 7 bases line up with TRBD1. Germline-derived CDR1 and CDR2 are MNHEY and SVGAGI. The CDR3 covers 16 residues. The V and J ends lost 4 bases and 0 bases, in that order; junction bases with no gene match: 8. This CDR3 is CASSLFRGWMNTEAFF. The CDR3 DNA sequence: TGTGCCAGCAGTTTGTTCAGGGGGTGGATGAACACTGAAGCTTTCTTT.

This chain connects TRBV7-9 to TRBJ1-1; no definite D call. Germline V gives CDR1 SEHNR, CDR2 FQNEAQ (reference sequence). Trimming removed 2 bases at V and 5 bases at J, with 6 bases between. The CDR3 is 12 amino acids. The chain's CDR3 is CASSLRGTEAFF. The CDR3 DNA is TGTGCCAGCAGCTTACGGGGAACTGAAGCTTTCTTT.

V and J are TRBV7-9 and TRBJ2-5; D is uncertain. The germline CDR1 and CDR2 sequences are SEHNR and FQNEAQ (reference sequence). The CDR3 is 14 amino acids. V lost 2 bases, J lost 3 bases, and 10 bases lay in between. The CDR3 nucleotides read TGTGCCAGCAGCTTAATACGGTCAAAAGAGACCCAGTACTTC. This gives the protein CASSLIRSKETQYF.

The rearrangement joins TRBV4-3 to TRBJ1-4; no clear D. Germline V gene data show CDR1 as LGHNA and CDR2 as YSLEER. This CDR3 is built from 15 residues. V was pared by 0 bases and J by 5 bases, with 10 bases between. The DNA of the CDR3 is TGCGCCAGCAGCCAAGAAACACGAGGGAATGAAAAACTGTTTTTT. Its protein is CASSQETRGNEKLFF.

The gene calls are TRBV27 and TRBJ2-5; a weak D match, TRBD2 (5 bases). This CDR3 spans 14 amino acids. Germline CDR1 and CDR2: MNHEY and SMNVEV (reference sequence). V was cut by 8 bases and J by 5 bases, with 18 bases left in between. The DNA for the CDR3 is TGTGCCAGCCGTCCGGAGGTCGGCAGCGAGACCCAGTACTTC. Translated, it gives CASRPEVGSETQYF.

This chain connects TRBV7-3 to TRBJ2-2; a weak D match, TRBD2 (6 bases). The CDR3 totals 17 residues. Germline-derived CDR1 and CDR2 are SGHTA and FQGTGA. The V end was cut by 2 bases, the J end by 0 bases, with 13 bases between. CDR3 DNA: TGTGCCAGCAGCTTATACGGGTCGGGGGCGAACACCGGGGAGCTGTTTTTT. Its protein product is CASSLYGSGANTGELFF.